This entry lists 20 T cell receptor beta chains sequenced from one sample in a study of blood T cell repertoires in COVID-19. Profiled with immunoSEQ multiplex PCR; TCRdb holds only in-frame clones, not every one. Here the sample spans 35,000 to 50,000 clones, 88% being singletons. The sequencing input was peripheral blood. The source of these receptors is a woman aged 40 to 49 with acute or convalescent COVID-19.

The CDR3 spells CASNPGLAGNEQFF. In nucleotides, the CDR3 is TGCGCCAGCAACCCGGGACTAGCGGGGAATGAGCAGTTCTTC. V gene TRBV5-1 combines with J gene TRBJ2-1, with 13 bases aligning to TRBD2. The CDR3 covers 14 residues. The V gene's germline CDR1 is SGHRS and CDR2 YFSETQ. Trimming removed 6 bases from V and 7 bases from J; junction bases left unmatched: 4.

In DNA form, the CDR3 reads TGTGCCAGCAGCCAAGAAATGGCGGGGGCGCAAGCTGAAGCTTTCTTT. The encoded protein is CASSQEMAGAQAEAFF. The chain recombines TRBV4-2 with TRBJ1-1; possibly TRBD1 for D (6 bases). The germline V gene has CDR1 LGHNA and CDR2 YNFKEQ. Trimming took 0 bases from V and 6 from J, leaving 17 bases between them. This CDR3 has 16 residues.

The chain carries TRBV7-8 and TRBJ1-1; 7 bases line up with TRBD1. V shed 5 bases, J shed 3 bases, and the junction held 9 bases outside the gene matches. The CDR3 consists of 15 residues. Germline CDR1 reads SGHVS; CDR2 reads FQNEAQ. The CDR3 region has the DNA TGTGCCAGCAGCCTAGGTGGGACAGCTTACACTGAAGCTTTCTTT. It encodes CASSLGGTAYTEAFF.

The genes are TRBV5-1 and TRBJ2-5; 8 nucleotides line up with TRBD2. The CDR3 is 16 residues long. Germline CDR1 is SGHRS and CDR2 is YFSETQ. V shed 0 bases, J shed 2 bases, and the junction held 6 bases outside the gene matches. This CDR3 reads CASSLEGVAGQETQYF. CDR3 coding DNA: TGCGCCAGCAGCTTGGAGGGAGTAGCGGGGCAAGAGACCCAGTACTTC.

The chain uses TRBV9 and TRBJ1-3; 8 bases are a match to TRBD1. Germline assignment: CDR1 SGDLS and CDR2 YYNGEE. V lost 0 bases to trimming and J lost 4 bases; unmatched junction nucleotides: 9. This CDR3 has 17 residues. The CDR3 nucleotides read TGTGCCAGCAGCGTAGCTGGCAGGGGGCACGAAGGAAACACCATATATTTT. This translates into CASSVAGRGHEGNTIYF. Full variable domain (remainder filled in from reference TRBV9 and TRBJ1-3): DSGVTQTPKHLITATGQRVTLRCSPRSGDLSVYWYQQSLDQGLQFLIQYYNGEERAKGNILERFSAQQFPDLHSELNLSSLELGDSALYFCASSVAGRGHEGNTIYFGEGSWLTVV.

This clone is a singleton in its sample. The chain employs TRBV7-2 and TRBJ1-6; unclear D gene. Germline CDR1 and CDR2: SGHTA and FQGNSA. This CDR3 has 15 residues. Trimming removed 5 bases from V and 4 bases from J, with 12 bases in between. The CDR3 loop reads CASSPRVNYNSPLHF. CDR3 bases: TGTGCCAGCAGCCCGAGAGTAAATTATAATTCACCCCTCCACTTT.

The V gene is TRBV6-5, the J gene TRBJ1-6, with D possibly matching TRBD1 (5 bases). V was shortened by 4 bases and J by 7 bases, with 17 bases between the two germline ends. CDR3 length: 16 amino acids. In germline, CDR1 is MNHEY, CDR2 SVGAGI. The CDR3 DNA follows: TGTGCCAGCAGTTGGGGGGGGACCGACGCCAATTCACCCCTCCACTTT. Translated, it gives CASSWGGTDANSPLHF.

The chain is built from TRBV11-1 and TRBJ2-3, with D possibly TRBD1 on 5 matching bases. V shed 5 bases and J shed 3 bases, with 18 bases lying between them. Germline V gene lookup returns CDR1 SGHAT and CDR2 FQDESV (reference sequence). The length of the CDR3 is 16 residues. The CDR3 is CASSLPPAGMTDTQYF. CDR3 DNA: TGTGCCAGCAGCCTCCCCCCCGCAGGGATGACAGATACGCAGTATTTT.

The rearrangement uses TRBV21-1 and TRBJ2-5; TRBD1, the table's D call, lacks a check against the DNA. TRBV21-1 is recorded as a pseudogene. This CDR3 is built from 18 residues. CDR3: CASSKGLGSTNSQETQYF. Written as DNA, the CDR3 is TGTGCCAGCAGCAAAGGATTGGGCAGCACCAATTCCCAAGAGACCCAGTACTTC.

In its sample, this clone was seen once. CDR3 amino acids: CASSGATSGGADEQFF. The DNA of the CDR3 is TGTGCCAGCAGTGGAGCAACTAGCGGGGGGGCCGATGAGCAGTTCTTC. This chain uses TRBV28 with TRBJ2-1, with 13 bases fitting TRBD2. J gave up 8 bases and V 5 bases, and 9 bases lay outside the gene matches. CDR1 MDHEN and CDR2 SYDVKM come from the germline V gene. The CDR3 length is 16 residues.

The chain employs TRBV7-3 and TRBJ1-2, with a weak D call TRBD1 (6 bases). The length of the CDR3 is 14 residues. CDR1 is SGHTA, CDR2 FQGTGA, per germline. V shed 7 bases and J shed 4 bases, with 16 bases lying between them. The CDR3 DNA sequence: TGTGCCAGCACCCAAACCAGGGGATCCTATGGCTACACCTTC. This sequence encodes CASTQTRGSYGYTF.

The gene calls are TRBV30 and TRBJ2-2; 13 bases line up with TRBD2. The CDR3 loop spans 15 amino acids. After removal of 5 bases from V and 5 bases from J, the junction contained 5 bases not matched to a gene. Germline V gene data show CDR1 as GTSNPN and CDR2 as SVGIG (reference sequence). The CDR3 bases are TGTGCCTGGGGGGGACTAGCGGGGATGACCGGGGAGCTGTTTTTT. Translation: CAWGGLAGMTGELFF. Full variable domain (rest looked up from reference TRBV30 and TRBJ2-2): SQTIHQWPATLVQPVGSPLSLECTVEGTSNPNLYWYRQAAGRGLQLLFYSVGIGQISSEVPQNLSASRPQDRQFILSSKKLLLSDSGFYLCAWGGLAGMTGELFFGEGSRLTVL.

The chain recombines TRBV6-5 with TRBJ2-1, with 7 nucleotides matching TRBD2. J was trimmed by 7 bases and V by 11 bases; bases with no gene match: 11. Germline V lookup: CDR1 MNHEY, CDR2 SVGAGI. This CDR3 is 13 amino acids long. The CDR3 DNA sequence: TGTGCCGCAAAACGGAGCGGGGTTAATGAGCAGTTCTTC. This encodes CAAKRSGVNEQFF.

This chain connects TRBV5-1 to TRBJ1-3; TRBD1 matches 7 bases. CDR3 length: 14 residues. Trimming cost V 4 bases and J 0 bases; bases outside gene matches: 1. Germline V gene lookup returns CDR1 SGHRS and CDR2 YFSETQ. The CDR3 DNA reads TGCGCCAGCAGCCGGGACAGCTCTGGAAACACCATATATTTT. This codes for CASSRDSSGNTIYF. The whole variable domain, remainder taken from reference TRBV5-1 and TRBJ1-3, is KAGVTQTPRYLIKTRGQQVTLSCSPISGHRSVSWYQQTPGQGLQFLFEYFSETQRNKGNFPGRFSGRQFSNSRSEMNVSTLELGDSALYLCASSRDSSGNTIYFGEGSWLTVV.

The chain employs TRBV27 and TRBJ1-1, with a possible D match to TRBD1 (6 bases). This CDR3 contains 14 residues. Trimming removed 4 bases at V and 7 bases at J, with 16 bases between. Germline lookup yields CDR1 MNHEY and CDR2 SMNVEV (reference sequence). This CDR3 reads CASSSYGTRGEAFF. The DNA for the CDR3 is TGTGCCAGCAGTTCTTATGGAACCAGGGGTGAAGCTTTCTTT.

In nucleotides, the CDR3 is TGTGCCAGCAGTGAAGCGCAGGGGTACAATGAGCAGTTCTTC. It yields the protein CASSEAQGYNEQFF. The genes are TRBV2 and TRBJ2-1, with D maybe TRBD1 (6 bases). V lost 0 bases and J lost 4, with 7 bases in between. CDR1 and CDR2 (germline): SNHLY, FYNNEI. This CDR3 spans 14 amino acids.

The DNA for the CDR3 is TGTGCCAGTCTAGACAGGGTGTACTCTGGAAACACCATATATTTT. Its protein is CASLDRVYSGNTIYF. The rearrangement links TRBV19 to TRBJ1-3; 7 bases align to TRBD1. The length of the CDR3 is 15 residues. Looked up from germline, CDR1 is LNHDA and CDR2 is SQIVND (reference sequence). J was trimmed by 0 bases and V by 8 bases; bases with no gene match: 7.

The gene calls are TRBV28 and TRBJ1-5, with D hard to call. V was shortened by 9 bases and J by 3 bases, with 15 bases between the two germline ends. Germline-derived CDR1 and CDR2 are MDHEN and SYDVKM. The CDR3 spans 14 residues. The CDR3 is CASDIRGYNQPQHF. CDR3 DNA: TGTGCCAGTGATATTCGGGGTTACAATCAGCCCCAGCATTTT.

The chain combines TRBV18 with TRBJ2-7; the match to TRBD1 covers 10 bases. The germline V gene encodes CDR1 KGHSH and CDR2 LQKENI. This CDR3 has 15 amino acids. The V gene end was trimmed by 1 base and the J gene end by 2 bases; junction bases not matched to a gene: 2. Here the CDR3 DNA reads TGTGCCAGCTCACCACTAGGACAGGGGGCCTACGAGCAGTACTTC. Translating gives CASSPLGQGAYEQYF. Full variable domain (remainder filled in from reference TRBV18 and TRBJ2-7): NAGVMQNPRHLVRRRGQEARLRCSPMKGHSHVYWYRQLPEEGLKFMVYLQKENIIDESGMPKERFSAEFPKEGPSILRIQQVVRGDSAAYFCASSPLGQGAYEQYFGPGTRLTVT.

The V gene is TRBV4-1, the J gene TRBJ1-1; TRBD1 agrees at 8 bases. Germline V gene lookup returns CDR1 MGHRA and CDR2 YSYEKL. V shed 4 bases and J 0 bases; nucleotides not matched to a gene: 7. This CDR3 comprises 16 residues. The CDR3 nucleotides are TGCGCCAGCAGCCGAACAGGGGGTGGAATGAACACTGAAGCTTTCTTT. Amino acids: CASSRTGGGMNTEAFF.